Listed below are T cell receptor beta chains from one sample, sequenced in a study of CD8 T cells in ankylosing spondylitis. One entry per CDR3 protein results from TCRdb running MiXCR on the 5' RACE reads. The sample contains approximately 250,000 distinct CDR3 sequences, 8% to 9% of which appear only once. Sequenced input: blood, either unsorted or a sorted T cell fraction (not recorded which). These receptors originate from a female donor with ankylosing spondylitis or in good health (not recorded which). The conserved cysteine and the conserved F or W are not part of the CDR3 here. Where a row states a size, it is once, few, many or the class of an expanded clone; other rows omit it.

j_call v_call clone_size cdr3_length cdr3_aa
TRBJ2-7 TRBV30 many 14 AWSVNSASGSYEQY
TRBJ2-7 TRBV20-1 once 11 SAREPGVYEQY
TRBJ2-7 TRBV20-1 - 13 SAYDGTTPSVEQY
TRBJ2-1 TRBV13 many 14 ASSSRDTYSYNEQF
TRBJ1-6 TRBV12-3/TRBV12-4 many 13 ASSGSSSYNSPLH
TRBJ1-1 TRBV5-1 many 14 ASAEGAGGLDTEAF
TRBJ2-2 TRBV4-2 - 12 ASSPSSNTGELF
TRBJ2-2 TRBV28 many 13 ASSLLQGVGGELF
TRBJ2-3 TRBV24-1 many 16 ATSDPSGTRTIADTQY
TRBJ2-1 TRBV7-6 many 14 ASSLRMGAGSNEQF
TRBJ2-1 TRBV5-1 - 16 ASSSGLAGDVTNNEQF
TRBJ1-1 TRBV20-1 few 11 SARTRVVTEAF
TRBJ1-5 TRBV7-9 many 13 ASSVGTGKNQPQH
TRBJ2-7 TRBV5-1 many 13 ASSLQGALNYEQY
TRBJ1-6 TRBV7-2 - 11 ASSLAKGSPLH
TRBJ2-2 TRBV5-1 many 11 ASSLDSPGELF
TRBJ2-2 TRBV10-3 many 13 AISGDRGYTGELF
TRBJ2-7 TRBV5-1 many 12 ASYQAGFPYEQY
TRBJ2-3 TRBV4-3 many 14 ASSQETGGRTDTQY
TRBJ2-5 TRBV6-1 - 13 ASRIATVGWRTQY
TRBJ2-7 TRBV12-3/TRBV12-4 few 15 ASSQGTRGPASYEQY
TRBJ2-7 TRBV20-1 few 11 SARQALVDEQY
TRBJ1-1 TRBV6-2/TRBV6-3 - 14 ASSAYPGTGALGAF
TRBJ2-5 TRBV4-3 many 13 ASSQDLTGRETQY
TRBJ1-5 TRBV6-2/TRBV6-3 few 12 ASSRPAGGQPQH
TRBJ2-6 TRBV5-1 few 16 ASRPPGTGASGANVLT
TRBJ2-6 TRBV7-2 few 11 ASSFYGANVLT
TRBJ1-6 TRBV12-3/TRBV12-4 many 12 ASSRNQGQSPLH
TRBJ2-7 TRBV20-1 many 14 SAQTSGGYNHYEQY
TRBJ2-1 TRBV5-3 - 13 ARMAGDTSYNEQF
TRBJ2-7 TRBV9 many 11 ASSPGRPYEQY
TRBJ1-1 TRBV7-7 many 11 ASSYRLNTEAF
TRBJ2-1 TRBV7-6 many 16 ASSSWRAGLWSPNEQF
TRBJ2-3 TRBV19 many 12 ASTQAGGLDTQY
TRBJ2-7 TRBV7-2 many 13 ASSLVASGSYEQY
TRBJ2-7 TRBV18 many 13 ASSIVPGPAYEQY
TRBJ2-2 TRBV25-1 many 15 ASSPSSGTANTGELF
TRBJ1-5 TRBV6-2/TRBV6-3 many 12 ASHGQGWGQPQH
TRBJ1-3 TRBV12-3/TRBV12-4 many 13 ASNYLSNSGNTIY
TRBJ2-2 TRBV7-8 many 12 ASSYGRTVGELF
TRBJ2-2 TRBV15 many 12 ATMGSLNTGELF
TRBJ2-4 TRBV12-3/TRBV12-4 many 11 ASREWGKNIQY
TRBJ2-1 TRBV24-1 many 14 ATSDPGGSSYNEQF
TRBJ2-7 TRBV4-3 many 11 ASSHLGPYEQY
TRBJ2-6 TRBV3-1 many 13 ASSLDPLGANVLT
TRBJ1-1 TRBV7-2 many 14 ASSLGADPSGTEAF
TRBJ2-2 TRBV6-1 many 13 ASSPDLGTTGELF
TRBJ2-7 TRBV13 - 12 ASSGGGQAYEQY
TRBJ2-6 TRBV30 many 13 AWATGLSGANVLT
TRBJ2-1 TRBV10-1 many 11 ASSDSSYNEQF
TRBJ1-1 TRBV29-1 many 11 SVSPTEGTEAF
TRBJ2-7 TRBV7-8 many 12 ASSRGGVQDEQY
TRBJ2-5 TRBV29-1 many 12 SVLFRPPAETQY
TRBJ2-1 TRBV25-1 many 12 ASSVLAPYNEQF
TRBJ2-3 TRBV5-1 many 11 ASSPRRTDTQY
TRBJ2-6 TRBV7-9 many 12 ASSLAPGANVLT
TRBJ2-7 TRBV20-1 many 14 SAEAPGTASSYEQY
TRBJ2-3 TRBV20-1 - 15 SAGGLAGPHVADTQY
TRBJ2-1 TRBV20-1 few 16 SASPPGLAASSYNEQF